This paragraph covers one TCR beta chain sequence. The source of the sample is a study of blood T cell repertoires in COVID-19. Study overall: Collection of acute and convalescent COVID-19 samples took place in the United States, Italy and Spain. In each case, the material was cDNA or gDNA derived from T cells, B-cell-depleted T cells, or PBMCs.

Under the authors' procedure: Amplification of reference gene primers was used by the study to estimate nucleated cell counts. Only in-frame clones appear in the TCRdb table, and some are missing; sequencing was by immunoSEQ multiplex PCR. That table furnishes V, J and clone size, whereas the DNA furnished D and trimming. Found here are about 230,000 clones, 70% to 90% of them singletons; the top ten hold 3.1%. Each participant's cohort was designated according to participant-reported clinical history. Germline CDR1 DFQATT, CDR2 SNEGSKA (reference sequence). The CDR3 has 15 amino acids. The germline V and J ends were trimmed by 3 bases and 0 bases, with 12 bases remaining between them.

The chain is built from TRBV20-1 and TRBJ2-1; D uncertain. Specimen: PBMCs or T cells enriched from blood (not recorded which). This TCR was recovered from a woman between 45 and 60 years old in a cohort exposed to, infected with or recovered from COVID-19 (not recorded which). The CDR3 sequence: CSASSRRDSYNEQFF. CDR3 nucleotide sequence: TGCAGTGCTAGTAGCCGCCGCGACTCCTACAATGAGCAGTTCTTC.